The T cell receptor beta chain described here comes from a study of CD8 T cells in Susac syndrome. In the case of this clonotype: The target antigen is unknown.

An amount of RNA that ranged from roughly 0.5 to 1 ug was reverse transcribed with random hexamers. TCRdb recomputed calls from the immunoSEQ multiplex PCR reads with MiXCR, one row per CDR3 protein. The sample consists of 180,000 or so distinct CDR3 sequences, 90% to 95% of them appearing once. Healthy donors served as the controls. They were matched for age and sex. It was negative isolation that provided the CD8+ and CD4+ T cells, whereas TEMRA cells were enriched by FACS. The germline gives CDR1 SGHNT, CDR2 YYREEE (reference sequence). V lost 4 bases, J lost 3 bases, and 6 bases stayed unmatched. The CDR3 runs to 14 residues. Study conclusions and caveats: Acknowledgment was made by the study that its TCR sequencing and HLA analysis involved a relatively small number of individuals.

The sequencing input was CD4+ T cells from PBMCs. The V and J genes are TRBV5-4 and TRBJ2-5, with 7 bases that match TRBD1. The receptor's source is a human donor in good health. CDR3 loop: CASSPRGTEETQYF. In DNA, the CDR3 is TGTGCCAGCAGCCCCAGAGGGACAGAAGAGACCCAGTACTTC.